Listed below are T cell receptor beta chains from one sample, sequenced in a study of blood T cell repertoires in COVID-19. Sequenced by immunoSEQ multiplex PCR; TCRdb stores in-frame clones only, minus some. Among 85,000 to 90,000 clones listed, around nine tenths were seen once. The sample comprised peripheral blood. The origin of the receptors is an elderly man with active or convalescent COVID-19. CDR3s include the opening cysteine and the closing phenylalanine or tryptophan. D genes are given only for firm matches. Only some rows state a clone size, as once, few, many or a class for expanded clones.

- | TRBJ1-4 | - | TRBV5-1 | CASRATATNEKLFF | TGCGCCAGCAGAGCGACTGCAACTAATGAAAAACTGTTTTTT
- | TRBJ1-5 | - | TRBV27 | CASSFVQGNQPQHF | TGTGCCAGCAGTTTTGTACAAGGCAATCAGCCCCAGCATTTT
- | TRBJ1-1 | once | TRBV5-1 | CASSLAGTTNTEAFF | TGCGCCAGCAGCTTGGCCGGGACAACTAACACTGAAGCTTTCTTT
- | TRBJ2-3 | - | TRBV7-2 | CASSLNPSPDTQYF | TGTGCCAGCAGCTTAAACCCTAGCCCAGATACGCAGTATTTT
TRBD1 | TRBJ2-1 | - | TRBV7-3 | CASSLLRQGRNEQFF | TGTGCCAGCAGCTTATTGCGACAGGGTCGGAATGAGCAGTTCTTC
TRBD2 | TRBJ2-7 | - | TRBV28 | CASSLRKDSGGGSDEQYF | TGTGCCAGCAGTTTAAGAAAAGACTCGGGGGGAGGGAGCGACGAGCAGTACTTC
- | TRBJ2-2 | few | TRBV5-1 | CASSLQPLSGTGELFF | TGCGCCAGCAGCTTGCAGCCCCTGAGCGGTACCGGGGAGCTGTTTTTT
TRBD2 | TRBJ2-1 | - | TRBV11-2 | CASSQGLAGRSGYNEQFF | TGTGCCAGCAGCCAGGGACTAGCGGGAAGGAGTGGTTACAATGAGCAGTTCTTC
- | TRBJ2-7 | - | TRBV21-1 | CASSKAHHHGTAEQYF | TGTGCCAGCAGCAAAGCCCACCATCACGGGACAGCGGAGCAGTACTTC
- | TRBJ1-4 | - | TRBV3-1/TRBV3-2 | CASSQAGRQLNEKLFF | TGTGCCAGCAGCCAAGCGGGTCGACAGTTAAATGAAAAACTGTTTTTT
TRBD1 | TRBJ2-3 | few | TRBV30 | CACTTGGPGTDTQYF | TGTGCCTGTACCACAGGGGGTCCAGGCACAGATACGCAGTATTTT
- | TRBJ1-2 | - | TRBV7-9 | CASNTQPGGYTF | TGTGCCAGCAACACACAACCGGGTGGCTACACCTTC
- | TRBJ1-3 | - | TRBV7-2 | CASSLGAGLSGNTIYF | TGTGCCAGCAGCTTAGGGGCGGGACTCTCTGGAAACACCATATATTTT
TRBD2 | TRBJ2-3 | - | TRBV28 | CASSAGGPGTDTQYF | TGTGCCAGCAGTGCGGGAGGGCCAGGCACAGATACGCAGTATTTT
TRBD1 | TRBJ1-2 | - | TRBV18 | CASSQRTGGEGYTF | TGTGCCAGCTCCCAACGGACAGGGGGCGAGGGCTACACCTTC
- | TRBJ2-7 | - | TRBV6-2/TRBV6-3 | CASSWEGTGSYEQYF | TGTGCCAGCAGTTGGGAGGGGACAGGAAGCTACGAGCAGTACTTC
- | TRBJ1-5 | - | TRBV3-1/TRBV3-2 | CASSQDNRNNQPQHF | TGTGCCAGCAGCCAAGATAACAGAAATAATCAGCCCCAGCATTTT
- | TRBJ1-5 | few | TRBV7-2 | CASSLGALGNQPQHF | TGTGCCAGCAGCTTAGGGGCACTCGGAAATCAGCCCCAGCATTTT
- | TRBJ2-1 | - | TRBV29-1 | CSGTLPGAYNEQFF | TGCAGCGGCACTCTTCCTGGAGCCTACAATGAGCAGTTCTTC
TRBD2 | TRBJ2-5 | - | TRBV6-2/TRBV6-3 | CASSYSASGYQETQYF | TGTGCCAGCAGTTACTCGGCTAGCGGGTACCAAGAGACCCAGTACTTC
- | TRBJ2-5 | - | TRBV5-4 | CASSLGVGAETQYF | TGTGCCAGCAGCTTGGGTGTAGGGGCAGAGACCCAGTACTTC
- | TRBJ2-1 | - | TRBV6-5 | CASSYREKQFF | TGTGCCAGCAGTTACCGGGAGAAGCAGTTCTTC
TRBD2 | TRBJ2-1 | - | TRBV19 | CASSTPKGTSGTGVYNEQFF | TGTGCCAGTAGTACACCAAAAGGGACTAGCGGAACCGGCGTCTACAATGAGCAGTTCTTC
TRBD1 | TRBJ2-1 | - | TRBV5-4 | CASSLPGQGGNEQFF | TGTGCCAGCAGTTTGCCGGGACAGGGAGGCAATGAGCAGTTCTTC
TRBD1 | TRBJ1-6 | once | TRBV30 | CAWSAGQGVGSPLHF | TGTGCCTGGAGTGCGGGACAGGGTGTTGGATCACCCCTCCACTTT
- | TRBJ1-4 | - | TRBV6-5 | CASSYPLAATNEKLFF | TGTGCCAGCAGTTATCCCTTAGCCGCAACTAATGAAAAACTGTTTTTT
- | TRBJ1-3 | - | TRBV29-1 | CSPSCNPRERNTIYF | TGCAGCCCGTCTTGTAATCCCCGAGAGAGAAACACCATATATTTT
TRBD1 | TRBJ1-1 | once | TRBV30 | CAWRGQGDTEAFF | TGTGCCTGGAGGGGACAGGGGGATACTGAAGCTTTCTTT
TRBD1 | TRBJ2-1 | - | TRBV11-1 | CASSLRQGDNEQFF | TGTGCCAGCAGCTTAAGACAGGGGGACAATGAGCAGTTCTTC